The 11 T cell receptor beta chains reported below all come from one sample, sequenced in a study of PD-1 blockade in classical Hodgkin lymphoma (dated by TCRdb to between 2020 and 2021). The library was produced with the immunoSEQ multiplex PCR assay. TCRdb provides this immuneACCESS table in a form limited to in-frame rearrangements. Some clones are lacking; in checked studies, under half of them reflect an unresolved V gene, and why the rest are absent is not known. The sample profile shows about 40,000 clones; roughly two thirds of them were found once. Jointly, the top ten make up roughly 15% of the sample. Explained via the paper, the time point label denotes: cycle 2 day 1 (C2D1) of nivolumab. All trial patients had relapsed after autologous stem cell transplantation, with cohorts A, B and C differing in prior brentuximab vedotin exposure. Material: peripheral blood mononuclear cells (PBMCs), obtained before the second cycle of nivolumab. These receptors came from a human donor with classical Hodgkin lymphoma.

V usage is TRBV6-5 and J usage is TRBJ1-6; D gene unclear. V was cut by 0 bases and J by 6 bases, with 9 bases left in between. The CDR3 extends over 15 amino acids. Per the germline V gene, CDR1 is MNHEY and CDR2 is SVGAGI. The CDR3 nucleotides are TGTGCCAGCAGTTACTCCAACAGCGTTAATTCACCCCTCCACTTT. Its protein is CASSYSNSVNSPLHF.

The chain couples TRBV25-1 to TRBJ2-3; D is perhaps TRBD2 (5 bases). The CDR3 runs to 16 residues. Germline V gene lookup returns CDR1 MGHDK and CDR2 SYGVNS. Trimming removed 1 base at V and 4 bases at J, with 15 bases between. The CDR3 nucleotides are TGTGCCAGCAGTGAATTCCGGGGAATTGGGGCAGATACGCAGTATTTT. Protein: CASSEFRGIGADTQYF. The full variable domain, in which reference TRBV25-1 and TRBJ2-3 provide the parts outside the CDR3, is EADIYQTPRYLVIGTGKKITLECSQTMGHDKMYWYQQDPGMELHLIHYSYGVNSTEKGDLSSESTVSRIRTEHFPLTLESARPSHTSQYLCASSEFRGIGADTQYFGPGTRLTVL.

As DNA, the CDR3 is TGTGCCAGCAGCTTAGGGGGACGGGGTTCACCCCTCCACTTT. It translates to CASSLGGRGSPLHF. This sequence joins TRBV11-3 and TRBJ1-6; D possibly corresponds to TRBD1 (5 bases). Germline values: CDR1 SGHNT, CDR2 YENEEA. The CDR3 loop spans 14 amino acids. V was shortened by 1 base and J by 9 bases, with 10 bases between the two germline ends.

This chain joins TRBV15 and TRBJ1-6; 8 positions match TRBD1. The CDR3 is made up of 16 amino acids. With V trimmed by 5 bases and J by 4 bases, 7 bases remained unmatched. Germline loops: CDR1 LNHNV, CDR2 YYDKDF (reference sequence). The CDR3 is CATSQGAGSYNSPLHF. CDR3 bases: TGTGCCACCAGCCAGGGGGCAGGGTCATATAATTCACCCCTCCACTTT.

This rearrangement joins TRBV9 to TRBJ2-2; perhaps TRBD1 as D (6 bases). V was pared by 0 bases and J by 5 bases, with 8 bases between. CDR3 length: 14 amino acids. Germline CDR1 and CDR2: SGDLS and YYNGEE. The CDR3, as DNA: TGTGCCAGCAGCGTAGAGGACAGAACCGGGGAGCTGTTTTTT. Protein: CASSVEDRTGELFF.

This chain connects TRBV27 to TRBJ2-3; no definite D call. The V end lost 8 bases, the J end lost 0 bases, and 9 bases lay between the germline ends. This CDR3 comprises 13 residues. Germline V gene sequence: CDR1 MNHEY, CDR2 SMNVEV (reference sequence). The chain's CDR3 is CASRRQSTDTQYF. CDR3 in DNA: TGTGCCAGCCGCCGGCAGAGCACAGATACGCAGTATTTT.

This clone has more than one count but fewer than ten. The rearrangement uses TRBV7-9 and TRBJ2-5, with 9 positions matching TRBD1. Germline V gene lookup returns CDR1 SEHNR and CDR2 FQNEAQ (reference sequence). The junction had 11 bases not matched to a gene; V was cut back by 5 bases and J by 4 bases. The CDR3 extends over 16 amino acids. The CDR3 loop reads CASSPGTGPPLETQYF. The CDR3 DNA is TGTGCCAGCAGCCCAGGGACAGGGCCACCCCTAGAGACCCAGTACTTC.

This chain uses TRBV19 with TRBJ1-2, with D possibly matching TRBD1 (6 bases). Germline V gene sequence: CDR1 LNHDA, CDR2 SQIVND (reference sequence). The CDR3 consists of 14 residues. V was shortened by 1 base and J by 4 bases, with 10 bases between the two germline ends. The CDR3 is CASSIGPGAYGYTF. The CDR3 nucleotides are TGTGCCAGTAGTATAGGTCCAGGGGCCTATGGCTACACCTTC.

The V gene is TRBV7-3, the J gene TRBJ1-3; the D is unclear. Germline V gene lookup returns CDR1 SGHTA and CDR2 FQGTGA. The CDR3 has 18 residues. Trimming left V 1 base short and J 0 bases short, with 16 bases between. CDR3 amino acids: CASSLKVGVTFSGNTIYF. DNA for the CDR3: TGTGCCAGCAGCTTAAAGGTAGGTGTGACCTTCTCTGGAAACACCATATATTTT.

The chain carries TRBV7-2 and TRBJ2-2; TRBD2 matches 8 bases. The CDR3 contains 16 residues. Looked up from germline, CDR1 is SGHTA and CDR2 is FQGNSA. V lost 3 bases and J lost 4; bases outside the gene matches: 7. CDR3 in amino acids: CASSLVGTRGTGELFF. CDR3 DNA sequence: TGTGCCAGCAGCTTGGTAGGGACTAGGGGCACCGGGGAGCTGTTTTTT.

This rearrangement joins TRBV13 to TRBJ2-3; D is perhaps TRBD1 (6 bases). Germline CDR1 and CDR2: PRHDT and FYEKMQ (reference sequence). The V gene lost 0 bases and the J gene lost 2 bases, with 12 bases spanning the gap. This CDR3 is built from 16 residues. CDR3 in DNA: TGTGCCAGCAGCTTAGGGGCAGGGGCGAACACAGATACGCAGTATTTT. It yields the protein CASSLGAGANTDTQYF.